This TCR beta chain was observed in a study of blood T cell repertoires in COVID-19. Study overall: Material from acute and convalescent COVID-19 was sourced from the United States, Italy and Spain. In each case, the material was cDNA or gDNA derived from T cells, B-cell-depleted T cells, or PBMCs.

The CDR3 extends over 17 amino acids. CDR1 SGHTA and CDR2 FQGNSA come from the germline V gene. Unmatched junction bases numbered 11, after V lost 4 bases and J lost 6 bases. In the original processing: Quantification of nucleated cells was approximated via reference gene primer amplification. Sequencing used immunoSEQ multiplex PCR; TCRdb keeps in-frame clones, though not all of them. D and trimming were read from the DNA, whereas the V and J calls and clone size are those reported in that table. Of a few hundred thousand clones listed, around 87% are singletons. Sequenced sample: peripheral blood. The receptor was isolated from a woman aged 60-70 years with COVID-19, enrolled during active disease. The rearrangement links TRBV7-2 to TRBJ2-3, with TRBD2 matching 12 bases. CDR3 protein: CASSSYEASGGVDTQYF. The CDR3 DNA reads as TGTGCCAGCAGCTCCTACGAGGCTAGCGGGGGGGTTGATACGCAGTATTTT.